The rows below give T cell receptor beta chains drawn from one sample of a study of blood T cell repertoires in COVID-19. Sequencing was performed with immunoSEQ multiplex PCR; in TCRdb, only in-frame clones are kept and a portion is missing. This sample has about 410,000 clones; about 90% occur once, and the top ten carry less than 0.75%. The sample consisted of PBMCs or T cells enriched from blood (not recorded which). The receptors stem from a young man who had recovered from COVID-19. The CDR3 runs from the conserved cysteine through the conserved F or W. A D gene is named only where the DNA matches it firmly. The listing skips clone size in some rows; elsewhere it reads once, few, many or a size class.

V	D	J	size	CDR3	DNA
TRBV2	-	TRBJ2-7	-	CASVGPEGSEQYF	TGTGCCAGCGTGGGCCCGGAGGGTTCCGAGCAGTACTTC
TRBV29-1	TRBD2	TRBJ2-7	once	CSVEDSGESYEQYF	TGCAGCGTTGAAGACAGCGGGGAATCCTACGAGCAGTACTTC
TRBV5-4	-	TRBJ2-3	-	CASSLGLEGTDTQYF	TGTGCCAGCAGCTTGGGCCTAGAGGGCACAGATACGCAGTATTTT
TRBV7-8	-	TRBJ2-2	few	CASSPWSGSLTGELFF	TGTGCCAGCAGCCCTTGGTCCGGGAGTCTTACCGGGGAGCTGTTTTTT
TRBV4-1	-	TRBJ1-4	-	CASSQGGDEKLFF	TGCGCCAGCAGCCAAGGGGGAGATGAAAAACTGTTTTTT
TRBV28	-	TRBJ1-3	-	CASSSLFGTEGNTIYF	TGTGCCAGCAGTTCGCTTTTCGGGACTGAGGGAAACACCATATATTTT
TRBV18	-	TRBJ2-2	-	CASSSASDSGELFF	TGTGCCAGCTCATCCGCCAGCGATTCCGGGGAGCTGTTTTTT
TRBV13	-	TRBJ1-1	-	CASSLDRWNTEAFF	TGTGCCAGCAGCTTAGACCGGTGGAACACTGAAGCTTTCTTT
TRBV9	TRBD2	TRBJ2-6	-	CASSTRLAGGPSGANVLTF	TGTGCCAGCAGCACCCGACTAGCGGGAGGGCCTTCGGGGGCCAACGTCCTGACTTTC
TRBV4-1	-	TRBJ1-6	once	CASSQEQGPYNSPLHF	TGCGCCAGCAGCCAAGAACAGGGCCCCTATAATTCACCCCTCCACTTT
TRBV30	-	TRBJ2-2	-	CAWSVRRGGELFF	TGTGCCTGGAGTGTACGAAGAGGGGGGGAGCTGTTTTTT
TRBV19	-	TRBJ1-2	-	CATRDTDRPAYGYTF	TGTGCCACCCGAGACACCGACAGGCCCGCCTATGGCTACACCTTC
TRBV9	TRBD1	TRBJ2-1	-	CASNPGGLDEQFF	TGTGCCAGCAATCCAGGGGGTTTGGATGAGCAGTTCTTC
TRBV6-1	-	TRBJ1-6	-	CASSDPREIISPLHF	TGTGCCAGCAGTGATCCCCGGGAAATCATTTCACCCCTCCACTTT
TRBV28	-	TRBJ2-5	-	CASSLRDWYQETQYF	TGTGCCAGCAGTCTCCGGGACTGGTACCAAGAGACCCAGTACTTC
TRBV7-6	TRBD1	TRBJ1-6	-	CASRSGTGDSPLHF	TGTGCCAGCAGATCCGGGACAGGCGATTCACCCCTCCACTTT
TRBV7-2	-	TRBJ1-6	-	CASSFRSSYNSPLHF	TGTGCCAGCAGCTTTAGGAGCTCCTATAATTCACCCCTCCACTTT
TRBV13	-	TRBJ2-5	-	CASSLTAGIQETQYF	TGTGCCAGCAGCTTAACGGCGGGCATTCAAGAGACCCAGTACTTC
TRBV30	-	TRBJ1-3	-	CAWSVGGLGNTIYF	TGTGCCTGGAGTGTAGGAGGGTTAGGAAACACCATATATTTT
TRBV10-2	-	TRBJ1-5	-	CATQQENLNQPQHF	TGCGCCACACAACAGGAGAACCTAAATCAGCCCCAGCATTTT
TRBV2	TRBD1	TRBJ1-4	-	CASRVDRAVAEKLFF	TGTGCCAGCAGGGTAGACAGGGCCGTGGCTGAAAAACTGTTTTTT
TRBV5-1	TRBD1	TRBJ1-1	-	CASSTTGAEAFF	TGCGCCAGCAGCACCACAGGGGCTGAAGCTTTCTTT
TRBV3-1/TRBV3-2	TRBD2	TRBJ2-7	-	CASSPAGGRYEQYF	TGTGCCAGCAGCCCCGCGGGAGGGAGGTACGAGCAGTACTTC
TRBV24-1	-	TRBJ1-5	-	CATSPDNQPQHF	TGTGCCACCAGTCCAGACAATCAGCCCCAGCATTTT
TRBV5-1	TRBD1	TRBJ2-3	-	CASSLAATGSVDTQYF	TGCGCCAGCAGCTTGGCCGCGACAGGGTCGGTCGATACGCAGTATTTT
TRBV9	-	TRBJ1-6	-	CASSVTEYNSPLHF	TGTGCCAGCAGCGTGACAGAGTATAATTCACCCCTCCACTTT
TRBV5-1	-	TRBJ2-2	-	CASSLRARRESATGELFF	TGCGCCAGCAGCTTAAGGGCACGGAGGGAATCCGCCACCGGGGAGCTGTTTTTT
TRBV28	TRBD1	TRBJ1-5	-	CASSGSGQNNQPQHF	TGTGCCAGCAGTGGATCGGGACAGAACAATCAGCCCCAGCATTTT
TRBV10-3	TRBD1	TRBJ1-2	-	CAISVQNPGQGAYGYTF	TGTGCCATCAGTGTCCAGAACCCGGGACAGGGGGCCTATGGCTACACCTTC
TRBV6-4	-	TRBJ1-1	-	CASSKTQAVNTEAFF	TGTGCCAGCAGTAAGACACAGGCAGTGAACACTGAAGCTTTCTTT
TRBV2	TRBD2	TRBJ2-4	-	CASSDGVAGDLAYF	TGTGCCAGCAGTGATGGGGTCGCGGGGGACCTCGCGTACTTC
TRBV10-3	-	TRBJ1-6	-	CAISQTGQGNSPLHF	TGTGCCATCAGCCAAACAGGGCAAGGGAATTCACCCCTCCACTTT
TRBV5-1	TRBD1	TRBJ1-2	-	CASSLQGSYGYTF	TGCGCCAGCAGCTTACAGGGGAGCTATGGCTACACCTTC
TRBV6-1	-	TRBJ1-1	once	CASSVLFQSMNTEAFF	TGTGCCAGCAGTGTGTTGTTCCAGTCCATGAACACTGAAGCTTTCTTT
TRBV9	TRBD1	TRBJ1-1	-	CASSPQGGRVVTEAFF	TGTGCCAGCAGCCCCCAGGGGGGCAGGGTCGTCACTGAAGCTTTCTTT
TRBV5-1	-	TRBJ1-4	-	CASSRGDSGTNEKLFF	TGCGCCAGCAGCCGAGGCGACAGTGGGACTAATGAAAAACTGTTTTTT
TRBV28	-	TRBJ1-6	-	CASSSAAKAENNSPLHF	TGTGCCAGCAGTTCCGCGGCAAAGGCCGAAAATAATTCACCCCTCCACTTT
TRBV27	-	TRBJ2-7	-	CASSLSRGGVSYEQYF	TGTGCCAGCAGTTTATCGAGGGGGGGAGTCTCCTACGAGCAGTACTTC
TRBV15	-	TRBJ1-5	-	CATSRDQGGQPQHF	TGTGCCACCAGCAGAGATCAAGGAGGTCAGCCCCAGCATTTT
TRBV7-2	TRBD2	TRBJ2-5	-	CASSLGLRGGYQETQYF	TGTGCCAGCAGCTTAGGGTTGCGGGGGGGGTACCAAGAGACCCAGTACTTC
TRBV6-5	-	TRBJ1-6	-	CASSPRPGSPLHF	TGTGCCAGCAGTCCGAGACCGGGGTCACCCCTCCACTTT
TRBV5-4	-	TRBJ1-4	many	CASSFGLSNEKLFF	TGTGCCAGCAGCTTTGGGCTTTCAAATGAAAAACTGTTTTTT
TRBV11-3	TRBD1	TRBJ1-6	few	CASSLDDRTGADSPLHF	TGTGCCAGCAGCTTAGATGACCGGACAGGGGCGGATTCACCCCTCCACTTT
TRBV6-5	-	TRBJ2-7	-	CASYGTSSYEQYF	TGTGCCAGCTACGGGACATCCTCCTACGAGCAGTACTTC
TRBV13	-	TRBJ1-5	once	CASSLRSSNQPQHF	TGTGCCAGCAGCTTGAGGTCTAGCAATCAGCCCCAGCATTTT
TRBV21-1	-	TRBJ2-7	-	CASSERDPYEQYF	TGTGCCAGCTCAGAGCGGGACCCCTACGAGCAGTACTTC
TRBV4-1	-	TRBJ2-7	-	CANLGIHEQYF	TGCGCCAACCTAGGAATCCACGAGCAGTACTTC
TRBV28	-	TRBJ2-7	-	CASSFSTYEQYF	TGTGCCAGCAGTTTTTCCACCTACGAGCAGTACTTC
TRBV19	-	TRBJ2-2	few	CASRTANTGELFF	TGTGCCAGCCGGACAGCGAACACCGGGGAGCTGTTTTTT